The subject of this entry is one TCR beta chain. What this receptor recognizes is not known. The input lacks base qualities; no much larger clone sits a single base away. The CDR3 measures 15 amino acids from cysteine to phenylalanine. The CDR3 DNA has 45 bases and is translated from base 1. Trimming removed 6 bases from V and 0 bases from J; the gene matches leave 5 bases unexplained. CDR1 and CDR2 were assigned from the germline V gene (reference sequence) as DFQATT and SNEGSKA. This sample was included in a study of T cell repertoires and leukemia-associated antigens (dated by TCRdb to the late 2010s). The study in broad terms: Some 16 million effective reads were obtained overall, with each sample giving about 5.1 to 7 million read pairs and about 3.3 to 5.0 million effective reads. Using in vitro peptide stimulation of healthy T cells, the study set out to figure out what antigen is recognized by a TCR Vbeta21 clone that had previously been found in CML patients. Summary of the overall study and its limitations: The antigen specificity and function of the expanded clones were not directly tested and needed further investigation. Across the four groups, there were no significant differences in the numbers of Vbeta genes (roughly 60), Jbeta genes (approximately 14), VDJ rearrangements, or unique CDR3s.

Total RNA was extracted from the cultured T cells using TRIzol reagent. 5' rapid amplification of cDNA ends (5'RACE) was the method used to amplify TCRbeta libraries from the RNA. Before sequencing, Qubit, an Agilent instrument, and quantitative PCR were used to check library concentration and integrity. Sequencing of qualified libraries was performed on Illumina HiSeq or MiSeq by a commercial service provider. The study's processing was this. TCR sequences in each sample were identified using MiXCR version 1.8.2. To qualify, a clone needed a CDR3 longer than four amino acids, an in-frame nucleotide length, and no stop codon. A read containing the complete CDR3 structure was defined as an effective read. Expanded clones were validated by RT-PCR with 24 Vbeta primers, GeneScan spectratyping, and Sanger sequencing. TCRdb applied fastp at Q25 and MiXCR to the public reads, then kept only in-frame beta chains. Merged by CDR3 protein, the rows form single entries marked with the most common genes and DNA. TCRdb's processing, not the authors', yielded these V and J calls. The sample records 11,000 or so distinct CDR3 sequences, 35% to 50% of which are singletons. The ten largest clones represent 33% of the sample.

CD3+ T cells were first rested overnight at roughly 2.7 million cells/mL in RPMI 1640 without fetal bovine serum. Following the manufacturer's instructions, MACS immunomagnetic beads were used to pull CD3+ T cells out of the PBMCs. Sequencing used CD3+ T cells sorted from blood and cultured. Rearrangement joined TRBV20-1 to TRBJ2-2, with 9 bases aligning to TRBD1. The clonotype comes from a female donor in good health. The DNA sequence is given as TGCAGTGCCCGGGACAGGGTCGCGAACACCGGGGAGCTGTTTTTT. The resulting protein is CSARDRVANTGELFF.